Detailed here is one T cell receptor (beta chain). Its antigen is unidentified. Primers: 60 Vbeta forward and 13 Jbeta reverse. Profiling relied on immunoSEQ multiplex PCR, and the TCRdb table lists in-frame clones only, not all of them. The sample shows under 150,000 clones, around 72% of them seen only once. These data belong to a study of cytomegalovirus exposure and HLA in healthy donors. At the level of the study: The Caucasian-associated ancestry cluster held more than 80% of roughly 400 genotyped donors. Regarding the study as a whole: Further analysis was carried out later, and it showed several of the most significant clusters appearing linked to common viral pathogens. Analyses of presence and absence presupposed an approximately uniform sequencing depth across donors. Analyzed later, association rates of TCRs varied across HLA loci, with DRB1 most and HLA-C fewest.

CDR1 and CDR2 from the germline V gene are SGHTA and FQGNSA. Trimming took 0 bases from V and 5 from J; bases not matched to a gene: 11. This CDR3 is 18 amino acids long. The V and J genes are TRBV7-2 and TRBJ2-2; 8 bases line up with TRBD2. The TCR was taken from a middle-aged man in good health and CMV-seronegative. Sequencing was carried out using PBMCs. The CDR3 DNA is TGTGCCAGCAGCTTAGCGGGGAGCGGGAGTGCGGAAACCGGGGAGCTGTTTTTT. Its translation is CASSLAGSGSAETGELFF.